This entry concerns a single T cell receptor (beta chain). The target antigen is unknown. This entry belongs to a study of T cells in narcolepsy. Findings and limits, study-wide: HCRT-specific and TRIB2-specific autoreactive clonotypes appeared among same-patient CSF and blood CD4+ clonotypes. Reportedly, autoreactive clonotypes were serially detected in patients' blood but not controls'. In some patient and control memory CD4+ samples, autoreactive clones were absent.

TCRdb's copy holds only in-frame clones and misses some; the assay was immunoSEQ multiplex PCR. The sample has around 28,000 clones, approximately 83% seen once. Germline-derived CDR1 and CDR2 are SGHAT and FQNNGV. The V gene lost 4 bases and the J gene lost 8 bases, with 17 bases spanning the gap. This CDR3 region has 15 residues. The clonotype originates from a human donor with narcolepsy. The chain links TRBV11-2 to TRBJ2-2, with a tentative D call TRBD2 (7 bases). The sequencing input was CD45RA- memory CD4+ T cells from PBMCs. The CDR3 protein is CASSSQPGGPGELFF. The CDR3 DNA is TGTGCCAGCAGCTCCCAACCCGGGGGGCCGGGGGAGCTGTTTTTT.